This TCR beta chain was profiled in a study of radiation and T cells in renal cell carcinoma. The data were produced by immunoSEQ multiplex PCR, yet TCRdb's version contains in-frame clones alone and is incomplete. The data hold 120,000 to 150,000 clones, with approximately 86% observed a single time. Trimming took off 8 bases at V and 4 bases at J, with 12 bases between the two ends. The CDR3 sequence is 13 residues long. CDR1 and CDR2 (germline): SGHTA, FQGTGA. The time point here: blood 4 weeks post-SBRT, at nephrectomy. Treatment specified: 15 Gy SBRT to primary tumor, nephrectomy 4 weeks later. Nephrectomy followed 15 Gy stereotactic body radiation by 4 weeks. Study observations and caveats: From baseline, blood top tumor clonotypes peaked at 2 weeks post-radiation.

Details on this clone: Its antigen is as yet unknown.

The V gene is TRBV7-3, the J gene TRBJ1-3, with no clear D. Sample: blood, taken from a patient whose treatment included radiotherapy and nephrectomy. The sequence was obtained from a woman between 45 and 65 years old with renal cell carcinoma. The CDR3, as DNA: TGTGCCAGCTCCACATCACCGGGAAACACCATATATTTT. Its protein is CASSTSPGNTIYF.